This T cell receptor (beta chain) was profiled in a study of cytomegalovirus exposure and HLA in healthy donors. To note about this clone: Its target is not known.

Notes on the study in general: Published work reported that the classifier diagnosed cytomegalovirus status with high specificity and sensitivity.

Sequenced by immunoSEQ multiplex PCR; TCRdb stores in-frame clones only, minus some. This sample has some 140,000 clones, with 86% found just once. The CDR3 is made up of 16 amino acids. Trimming took 5 bases from V and 0 from J, leaving 16 bases between them. Germline V gene sequence: CDR1 MDHEN, CDR2 SYDVKM. This TCR was sampled from a human donor in good health. V is TRBV28 and J is TRBJ1-2, with D possibly being TRBD1 (6 bases). The sample taken for sequencing was PBMCs. CDR3 sequence reads: CASSHNYRAANYGYTF. CDR3 in DNA: TGTGCCAGCAGTCATAACTACAGGGCCGCTAACTATGGCTACACCTTC.